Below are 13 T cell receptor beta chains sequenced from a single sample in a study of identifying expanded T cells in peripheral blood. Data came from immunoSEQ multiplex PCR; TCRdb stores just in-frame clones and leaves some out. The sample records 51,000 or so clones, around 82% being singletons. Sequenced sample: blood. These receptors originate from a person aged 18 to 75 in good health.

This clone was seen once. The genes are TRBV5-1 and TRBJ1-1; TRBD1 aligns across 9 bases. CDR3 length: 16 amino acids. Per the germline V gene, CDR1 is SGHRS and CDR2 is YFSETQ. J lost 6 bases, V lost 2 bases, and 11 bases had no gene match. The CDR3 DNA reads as TGCGCCAGCAGCTTAAACAATCCGGGACAGGGCGCTGAAGCTTTCTTT. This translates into CASSLNNPGQGAEAFF. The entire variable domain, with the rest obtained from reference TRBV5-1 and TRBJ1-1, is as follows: KAGVTQTPRYLIKTRGQQVTLSCSPISGHRSVSWYQQTPGQGLQFLFEYFSETQRNKGNFPGRFSGRQFSNSRSEMNVSTLELGDSALYLCASSLNNPGQGAEAFFGQGTRLTVV.

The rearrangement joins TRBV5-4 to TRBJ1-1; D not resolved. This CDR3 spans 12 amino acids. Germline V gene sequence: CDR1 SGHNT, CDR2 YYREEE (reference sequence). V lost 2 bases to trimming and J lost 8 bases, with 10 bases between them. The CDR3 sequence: CASSFKRGEAFF. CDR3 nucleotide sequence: TGTGCCAGCAGCTTTAAGAGAGGAGAAGCTTTCTTT.

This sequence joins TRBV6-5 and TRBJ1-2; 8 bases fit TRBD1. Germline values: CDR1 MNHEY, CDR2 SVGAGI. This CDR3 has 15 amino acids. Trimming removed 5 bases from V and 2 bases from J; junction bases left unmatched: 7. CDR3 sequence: CASSIRQGRNYGYTF. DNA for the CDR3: TGTGCCAGCAGTATACGACAGGGGAGGAACTATGGCTACACCTTC.

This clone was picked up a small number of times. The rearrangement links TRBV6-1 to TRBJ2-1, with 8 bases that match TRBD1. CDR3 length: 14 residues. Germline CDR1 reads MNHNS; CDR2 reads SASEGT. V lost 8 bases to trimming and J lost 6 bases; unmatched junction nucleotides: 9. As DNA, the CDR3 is TGTGCCAGCGGCGGACAGGGACCCCCCAATGAGCAGTTCTTC. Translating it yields CASGGQGPPNEQFF.

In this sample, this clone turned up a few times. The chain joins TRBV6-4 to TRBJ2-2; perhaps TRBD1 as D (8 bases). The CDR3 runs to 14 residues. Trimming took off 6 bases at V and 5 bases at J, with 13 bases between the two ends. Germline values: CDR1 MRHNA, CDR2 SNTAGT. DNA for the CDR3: TGTGCCAGCAGAGGACAGGGAGGGACCGGGGAGCTGTTTTTT. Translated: CASRGQGGTGELFF.

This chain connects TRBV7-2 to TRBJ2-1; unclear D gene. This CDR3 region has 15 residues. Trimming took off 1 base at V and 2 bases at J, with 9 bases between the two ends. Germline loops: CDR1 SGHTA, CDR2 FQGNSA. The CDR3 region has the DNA TGTGCCAGCAGCTTAGACGTGGGGACCTACAATGAGCAGTTCTTC. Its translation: CASSLDVGTYNEQFF. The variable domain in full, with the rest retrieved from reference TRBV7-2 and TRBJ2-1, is GAGVSQSPSNKVTEKGKDVELRCDPISGHTALYWYRQSLGQGLEFLIYFQGNSAPDKSGLPSDRFSAERTGGSVSTLTIQRTQQEDSAVYLCASSLDVGTYNEQFFGPGTRLTVL.

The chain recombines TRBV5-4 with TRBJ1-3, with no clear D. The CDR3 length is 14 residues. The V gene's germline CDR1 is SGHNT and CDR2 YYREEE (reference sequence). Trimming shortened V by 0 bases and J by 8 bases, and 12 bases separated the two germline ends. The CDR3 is CASSLGPDEDTIYF. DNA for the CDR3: TGTGCCAGCAGCTTGGGGCCAGACGAAGACACCATATATTTT.

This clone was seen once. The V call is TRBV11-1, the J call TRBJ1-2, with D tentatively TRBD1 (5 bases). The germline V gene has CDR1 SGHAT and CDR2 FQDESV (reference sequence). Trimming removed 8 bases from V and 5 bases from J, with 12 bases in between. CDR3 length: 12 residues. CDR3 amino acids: CASGGIQYGYTF. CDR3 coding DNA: TGTGCCAGCGGGGGGATACAATATGGCTACACCTTC.

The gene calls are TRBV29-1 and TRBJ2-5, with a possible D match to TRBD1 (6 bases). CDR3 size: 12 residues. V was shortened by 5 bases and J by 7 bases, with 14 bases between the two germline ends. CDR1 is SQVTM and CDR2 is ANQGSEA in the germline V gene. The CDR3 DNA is TGCAGCGTTTTCCGGGACACCTTGACCCAGTACTTC. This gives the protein CSVFRDTLTQYF.

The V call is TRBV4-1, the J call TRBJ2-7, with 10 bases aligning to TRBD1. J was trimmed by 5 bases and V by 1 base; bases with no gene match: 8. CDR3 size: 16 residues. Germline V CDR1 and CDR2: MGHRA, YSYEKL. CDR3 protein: CASSQGQGALEDEQYF. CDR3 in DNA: TGCGCCAGCAGCCAAGGACAGGGGGCGTTAGAGGACGAGCAGTACTTC.

Written as DNA, the CDR3 is TGTGCCAGCAGCCTTGGTAATAGCCGGCTCAATGAGCAGTTCTTC. Translation gives CASSLGNSRLNEQFF. The chain couples TRBV7-9 to TRBJ2-1, with D uncertain. Germline CDR1 SEHNR, CDR2 FQNEAQ (reference sequence). V was trimmed by 5 bases and J by 6 bases, leaving 17 bases between them. The CDR3 runs to 15 residues.

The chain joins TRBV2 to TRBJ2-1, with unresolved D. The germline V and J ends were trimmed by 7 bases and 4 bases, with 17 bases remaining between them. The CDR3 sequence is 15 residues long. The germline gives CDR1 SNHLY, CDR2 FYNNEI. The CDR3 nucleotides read TGTGCCAGCATCTTTAAGGAGCTAGATTACAATGAGCAGTTCTTC. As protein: CASIFKELDYNEQFF.

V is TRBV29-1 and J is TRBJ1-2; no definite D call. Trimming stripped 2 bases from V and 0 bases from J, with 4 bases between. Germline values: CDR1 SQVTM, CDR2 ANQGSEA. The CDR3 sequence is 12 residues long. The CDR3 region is CSVERSNYGYTF. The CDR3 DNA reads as TGCAGCGTTGAAAGGTCTAACTATGGCTACACCTTC.